A selection of T cell receptor beta chains follows, all from one sample in a study of blood T cell repertoires in COVID-19. Assay: immunoSEQ multiplex PCR; the TCRdb copy retains only in-frame clones and omits some. The sample includes fewer than 400,000 clones, more than 90% of them seen just once. Input material: PBMCs or T cells enriched from blood (not recorded which). These receptors all stem from a woman aged 30 to 39 who had been exposed to COVID-19. CDR3s include the opening cysteine and the closing phenylalanine or tryptophan. The order of the fields is clone size, D gene, J gene, V gene, CDR3 DNA, CDR3 protein. D genes are given only for firm matches. Rows may omit the clone size; those that give it use once, few, many or a size class.

- - TRBJ1-1 TRBV5-5 TGTGCCAGCAGCTTGTGGGGAGGGACTGAAGCTTTCTTT CASSLWGGTEAFF
- - TRBJ1-2 TRBV20-1 TGCAGTGCCCGCGGCAGGGAAGGCTACACCTTC CSARGREGYTF
- TRBD1 TRBJ1-2 TRBV3-1/TRBV3-2 TGTGCCAGCAGCCACTCGGACAGGATCTATGGCTACACCTTC CASSHSDRIYGYTF
- TRBD1 TRBJ1-4 TRBV19 TGTGCCAGTAGGGACAGGGGTTCGGGTAATGAAAAACTGTTTTTT CASRDRGSGNEKLFF
- - TRBJ1-3 TRBV3-1/TRBV3-2 TGTGCCAGCAGCCAAGTTACTACTGCTGGAAACACCATATATTTT CASSQVTTAGNTIYF
- - TRBJ1-2 TRBV12-3/TRBV12-4 TGTGCCAGCAGTTTGGGAGCTGGCTACACCTTC CASSLGAGYTF
- - TRBJ1-5 TRBV21-1 TGTGCCAGCAGTACCGGGGGTAGCAATCAGCCCCAGCATTTT CASSTGGSNQPQHF
- TRBD2 TRBJ2-5 TRBV5-4 TGTGCCAGCAGCTTGGGGCGGGGGGGCCCCGAGACCCAGTACTTC CASSLGRGGPETQYF
few TRBD1 TRBJ1-6 TRBV11-3 TGTGCCAGCAGCTTATGGGACAGGGCATATAATTCACCCCTCCACTTT CASSLWDRAYNSPLHF
- TRBD1 TRBJ1-1 TRBV3-1/TRBV3-2 TGTGCCAGCAGCCAAGATGGACAGGCTGAAGCTTTCTTT CASSQDGQAEAFF
- - TRBJ2-2 TRBV7-3 TGTGCCAGCAGCTTAAGGGCACCGAACACCGGGGAGCTGTTTTTT CASSLRAPNTGELFF
- TRBD1 TRBJ1-1 TRBV12-5 TGTGCTAGTGGTTTAGGACAGGCTTTCACTGAAGCTTTCTTT CASGLGQAFTEAFF
- - TRBJ2-7 TRBV5-6 TGTGCCAGCAGTCCCGGGGGGGACAGACTCTCCGAGCAGTACTTC CASSPGGDRLSEQYF
- - TRBJ1-1 TRBV4-1 TGCGCCAGCAGCCAAGTCCGAGGGGGGGACACTGAAGCTTTCTTT CASSQVRGGDTEAFF
- TRBD2 TRBJ2-1 TRBV3-1/TRBV3-2 TGTGCCAGCAGCCAGTGGACTAGCGGGGCGCCGGGCTTCTTC CASSQWTSGAPGFF
- - TRBJ2-5 TRBV7-9 TGTGCCAGCAGCCCCCTCACCGGAGAGACCCAGTACTTC CASSPLTGETQYF
- TRBD1 TRBJ1-2 TRBV18 TGTGCCAGCTCACCAACAGGGGGGCGCGAGGGCTACACCTTC CASSPTGGREGYTF
- - TRBJ2-1 TRBV6-5 TGTGCCAGCAGCCGGGACACTTACTACAATGAGCAGTTCTTC CASSRDTYYNEQFF
- - TRBJ2-1 TRBV5-4 TGTGCCAGCAGCTTGGGACAGGGAGGCCCGCATGAGCAGTTCTTC CASSLGQGGPHEQFF
- - TRBJ2-1 TRBV6-5 TGTGCCAGCAGCGGAGGCAGGGGGGTCTACAATGAGCAGTTCTTC CASSGGRGVYNEQFF
- TRBD1 TRBJ1-1 TRBV18 TGTGCCAGCTCACCACAGGTGGCAGGGGGCGGTGAAGCTTTCTTT CASSPQVAGGGEAFF
- - TRBJ2-7 TRBV7-8 TGTGCCAGCAGCCTTAGAGGCAGAGCCTACGAGCAGTACTTC CASSLRGRAYEQYF
- - TRBJ1-1 TRBV28 TGTGCCAGCAGTTTGAGGAACACTGAAGCTTTCTTT CASSLRNTEAFF
- - TRBJ2-3 TRBV7-3 TGTGCCAGCAGCTCGGGAAGCGGGCCCGCAGATACGCAGTATTTT CASSSGSGPADTQYF
- TRBD1 TRBJ1-2 TRBV7-8 TGTGCCAGCAGAATGGGGGACAGATATGGCTACACCTTC CASRMGDRYGYTF